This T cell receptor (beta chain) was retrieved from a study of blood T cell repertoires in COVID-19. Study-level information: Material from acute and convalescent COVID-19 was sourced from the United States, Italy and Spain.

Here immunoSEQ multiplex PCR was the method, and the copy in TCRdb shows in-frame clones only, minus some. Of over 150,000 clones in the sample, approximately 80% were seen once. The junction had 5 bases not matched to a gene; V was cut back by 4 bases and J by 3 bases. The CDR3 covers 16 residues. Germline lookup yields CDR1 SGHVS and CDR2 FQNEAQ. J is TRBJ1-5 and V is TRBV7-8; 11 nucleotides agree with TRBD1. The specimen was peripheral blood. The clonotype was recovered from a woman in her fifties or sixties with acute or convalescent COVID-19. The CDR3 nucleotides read TGTGCCAGCAGCTCCCGGACAGGGGGCTACAATCAGCCCCAGCATTTT. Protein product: CASSSRTGGYNQPQHF.